The next 10 T cell receptor beta chains were all read from a single sample in a study of cytomegalovirus exposure and HLA in healthy donors. Amplification used 60 Vbeta primers and 13 Jbeta primers. Libraries were prepared by immunoSEQ multiplex PCR; TCRdb keeps only in-frame clonotypes and omits some of them. In all, the sample yields just over 20,000 clones. The sample comprised PBMCs. The receptors originated from a man aged 60-69 years in good health and CMV-seropositive.

The V call is TRBV6-1, the J call TRBJ1-2; no clear D. V lost 1 base and J lost 8, with 5 bases in between. Germline lookup yields CDR1 MNHNS and CDR2 SASEGT. This CDR3 is built from 11 residues. The CDR3 nucleotides read TGTGCCAGCAGTGAAGGCCGGGGCTACACCTTC. The encoded protein is CASSEGRGYTF.

V is TRBV29-1 and J is TRBJ1-2; 7 bases are shared with TRBD1. The CDR3 consists of 16 residues. J was trimmed by 3 bases and V by 3 bases; bases with no gene match: 13. Germline values: CDR1 SQVTM, CDR2 ANQGSEA. The DNA for the CDR3 is TGCAGCGTTGATCCATTCGACAGGGTAGGGCACTATGGCTACACCTTC. It yields the protein CSVDPFDRVGHYGYTF.

V is TRBV30 and J is TRBJ2-7, with 7 bases matching TRBD2. The CDR3 spans 16 residues. CDR1 and CDR2 from the germline V gene are GTSNPN and SVGIG (reference sequence). Losses at the gene ends were 2 bases for V and 2 bases for J; bases not matched to a gene: 12. CDR3 sequence reads: CAWSTTRTSVTYEQYF. DNA of the CDR3: TGTGCCTGGAGTACTACACGAACTAGCGTAACCTACGAGCAGTACTTC.

The chain is built from TRBV19 and TRBJ1-2, with D uncertain. V was shortened by 1 base and J by 3 bases, with 15 bases between the two germline ends. This CDR3 has 16 amino acids. Germline values: CDR1 LNHDA, CDR2 SQIVND (reference sequence). CDR3 protein: CASSIARAIKDYGYTF. Written as DNA, the CDR3 is TGTGCCAGTAGTATAGCGCGGGCCATCAAGGACTATGGCTACACCTTC. Variable domain in full (rest from reference TRBV19 and TRBJ1-2): DGGITQSPKYLFRKEGQNVTLSCEQNLNHDAMYWYRQDPGQGLRLIYYSQIVNDFQKGDIAEGYSVSREKKESFPLTVTSAQKNPTAFYLCASSIARAIKDYGYTFGSGTRLTVV.

The V and J genes are TRBV27 and TRBJ2-3, with 10 bases aligning to TRBD2. The germline V gene has CDR1 MNHEY and CDR2 SMNVEV (reference sequence). CDR3 size: 17 residues. V lost 7 bases to trimming and J lost 4 bases; unmatched junction nucleotides: 14. The CDR3: CASTSRWSGRGPDTQYF. The CDR3 DNA reads TGTGCCAGCACCTCCCGTTGGAGCGGGAGGGGGCCAGATACGCAGTATTTT.

The rearrangement joins TRBV6-1 to TRBJ1-2; D is possibly TRBD1 (6 bases). This CDR3 has 11 amino acids. CDR1 and CDR2 (germline): MNHNS, SASEGT. The ends were cut back, 10 bases at V and 10 bases at J, with 16 bases in the middle. CDR3 DNA: TGTGCCACCAGGGGTCAGCGACTCTACACCTTC. Its protein product is CATRGQRLYTF.

The chain employs TRBV5-1 and TRBJ1-2; TRBD1 aligns across 12 bases. Per germline, CDR1 SGHRS and CDR2 YFSETQ. This CDR3 has 17 amino acids. The V gene end was trimmed by 4 bases and the J gene end by 5 bases; junction bases not matched to a gene: 12. The CDR3: CASSLPPPGQGAYGYTF. The CDR3 nucleotides read TGCGCCAGCAGCCTCCCTCCCCCGGGACAGGGGGCATATGGCTACACCTTC.

The rearrangement links TRBV18 to TRBJ2-2; D perhaps matches TRBD2 (6 bases). CDR1 and CDR2 (germline): KGHSH, LQKENI. With 6 bases removed from V and 5 bases from J, the gap between germline ends came to 19 bases. This CDR3 region has 16 residues. CDR3 bases: TGTGCCAGCTCGCCCACGCGGGAAGTGGCGACCGGGGAGCTGTTTTTT. This codes for CASSPTREVATGELFF.

This chain joins TRBV2 and TRBJ1-5, with no clear D. Trimming removed 4 bases from V and 4 bases from J, with 5 bases in between. Germline-derived CDR1 and CDR2 are SNHLY and FYNNEI. The CDR3 covers 12 residues. CDR3 nucleotide sequence: TGTGCCAGCAGTGGAGGGAATCAGCCCCAGCATTTT. Residues: CASSGGNQPQHF.

This chain uses TRBV6-5 with TRBJ1-5, with a tentative D call TRBD1 (5 bases). The germline V and J ends were trimmed by 6 bases and 4 bases, with 13 bases remaining between them. The CDR3 spans 14 residues. CDR1 is MNHEY and CDR2 is SVGAGI in the germline V gene. CDR3 protein: CASSPTWTNQPQHF. CDR3 sequence (DNA): TGTGCCAGCAGCCCCACGTGGACAAATCAGCCCCAGCATTTT.